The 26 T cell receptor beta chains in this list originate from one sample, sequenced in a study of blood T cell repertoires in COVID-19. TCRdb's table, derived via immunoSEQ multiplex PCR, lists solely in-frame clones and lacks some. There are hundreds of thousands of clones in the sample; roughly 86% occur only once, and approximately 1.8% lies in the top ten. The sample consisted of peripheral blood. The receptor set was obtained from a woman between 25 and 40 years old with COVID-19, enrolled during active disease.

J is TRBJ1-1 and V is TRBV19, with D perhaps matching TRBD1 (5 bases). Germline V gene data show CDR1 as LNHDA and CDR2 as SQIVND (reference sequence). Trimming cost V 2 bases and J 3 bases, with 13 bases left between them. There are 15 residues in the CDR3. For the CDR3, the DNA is TGTGCCAGTAGTATATCCCCAGGGTCCCACACTGAAGCTTTCTTT. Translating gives CASSISPGSHTEAFF. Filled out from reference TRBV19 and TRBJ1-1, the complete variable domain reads DGGITQSPKYLFRKEGQNVTLSCEQNLNHDAMYWYRQDPGQGLRLIYYSQIVNDFQKGDIAEGYSVSREKKESFPLTVTSAQKNPTAFYLCASSISPGSHTEAFFGQGTRLTVV.

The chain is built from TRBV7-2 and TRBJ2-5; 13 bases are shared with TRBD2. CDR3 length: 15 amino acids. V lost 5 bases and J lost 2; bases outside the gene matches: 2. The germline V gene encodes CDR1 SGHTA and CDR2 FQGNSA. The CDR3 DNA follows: TGTGCCAGCAGCCGGACTAGCGGGGGACAAGAGACCCAGTACTTC. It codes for CASSRTSGGQETQYF.

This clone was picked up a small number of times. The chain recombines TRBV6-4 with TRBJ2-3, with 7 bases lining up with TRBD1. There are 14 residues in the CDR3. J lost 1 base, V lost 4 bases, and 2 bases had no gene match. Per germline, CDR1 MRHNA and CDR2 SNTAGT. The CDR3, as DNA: TGTGCCAGCAGTGCCACAGGGGGCACAGATACGCAGTATTTT. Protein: CASSATGGTDTQYF.

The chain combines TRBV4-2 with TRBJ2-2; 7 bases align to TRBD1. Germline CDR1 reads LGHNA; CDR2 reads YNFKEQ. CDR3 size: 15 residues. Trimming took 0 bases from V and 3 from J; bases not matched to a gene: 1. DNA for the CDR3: TGTGCCAGCAGCCAAGAACAGGGGTACACCGGGGAGCTGTTTTTT. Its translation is CASSQEQGYTGELFF.

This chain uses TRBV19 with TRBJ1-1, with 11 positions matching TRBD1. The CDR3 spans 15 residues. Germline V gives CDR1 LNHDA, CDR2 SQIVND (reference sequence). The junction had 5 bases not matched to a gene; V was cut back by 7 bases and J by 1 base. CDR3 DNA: TGTGCCAGTACCGTTGGACAGGGGGCGAACACTGAAGCTTTCTTT. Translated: CASTVGQGANTEAFF. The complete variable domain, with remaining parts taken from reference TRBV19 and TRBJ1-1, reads DGGITQSPKYLFRKEGQNVTLSCEQNLNHDAMYWYRQDPGQGLRLIYYSQIVNDFQKGDIAEGYSVSREKKESFPLTVTSAQKNPTAFYLCASTVGQGANTEAFFGQGTRLTVV.

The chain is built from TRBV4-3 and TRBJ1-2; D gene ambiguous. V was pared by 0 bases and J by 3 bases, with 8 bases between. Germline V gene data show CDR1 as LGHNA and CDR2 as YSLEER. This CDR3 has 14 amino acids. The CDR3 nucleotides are TGCGCCAGCAGCCAAGATTTCGGTGACTATGGCTACACCTTC. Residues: CASSQDFGDYGYTF.

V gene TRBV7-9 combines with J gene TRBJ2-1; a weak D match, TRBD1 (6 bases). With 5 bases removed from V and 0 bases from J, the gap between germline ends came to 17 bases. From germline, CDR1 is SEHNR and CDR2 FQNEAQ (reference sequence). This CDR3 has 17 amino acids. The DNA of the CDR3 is TGTGCCAGCAGCAAACGGGACACCCGTAGCTCCTACAATGAGCAGTTCTTC. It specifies CASSKRDTRSSYNEQFF.

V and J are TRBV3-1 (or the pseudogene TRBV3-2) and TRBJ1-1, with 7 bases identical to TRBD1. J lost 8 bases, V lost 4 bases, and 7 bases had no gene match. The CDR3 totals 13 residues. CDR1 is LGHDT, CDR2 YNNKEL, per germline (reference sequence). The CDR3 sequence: CASSRNSDREAFF. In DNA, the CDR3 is TGTGCCAGCAGCCGGAACTCGGACAGGGAAGCTTTCTTT.

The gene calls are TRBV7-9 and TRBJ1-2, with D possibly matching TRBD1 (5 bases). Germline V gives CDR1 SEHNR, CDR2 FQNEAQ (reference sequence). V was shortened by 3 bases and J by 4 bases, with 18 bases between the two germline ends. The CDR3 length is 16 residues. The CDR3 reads CASSFTAGRGVYGYTF. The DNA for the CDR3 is TGTGCCAGCAGCTTTACTGCAGGGCGAGGAGTCTATGGCTACACCTTC.

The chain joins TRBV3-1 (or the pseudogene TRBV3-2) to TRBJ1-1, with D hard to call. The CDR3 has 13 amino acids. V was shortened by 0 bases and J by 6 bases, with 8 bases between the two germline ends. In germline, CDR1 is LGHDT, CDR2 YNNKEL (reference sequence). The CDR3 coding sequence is TGTGCCAGCAGCCAAGACATGAGCTCTGAAGCTTTCTTT. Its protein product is CASSQDMSSEAFF.

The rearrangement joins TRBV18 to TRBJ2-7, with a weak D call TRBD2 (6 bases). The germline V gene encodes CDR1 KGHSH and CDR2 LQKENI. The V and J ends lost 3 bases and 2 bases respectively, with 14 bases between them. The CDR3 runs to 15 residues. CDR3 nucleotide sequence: TGTGCCAGCTCACCGATGGGGGGATTGCCCTACGAGCAGTACTTC. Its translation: CASSPMGGLPYEQYF.

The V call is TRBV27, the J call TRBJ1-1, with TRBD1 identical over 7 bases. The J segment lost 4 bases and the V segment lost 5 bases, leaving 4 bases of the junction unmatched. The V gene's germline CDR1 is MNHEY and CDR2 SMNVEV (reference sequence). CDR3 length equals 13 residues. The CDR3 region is CASSPGQVTEAFF. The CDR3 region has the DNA TGTGCCAGCAGTCCCGGACAGGTCACTGAAGCTTTCTTT.

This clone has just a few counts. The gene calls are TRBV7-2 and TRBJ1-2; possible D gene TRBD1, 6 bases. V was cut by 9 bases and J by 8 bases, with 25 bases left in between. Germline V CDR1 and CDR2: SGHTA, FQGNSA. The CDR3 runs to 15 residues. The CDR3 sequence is CARRDYTGQMLGYTF. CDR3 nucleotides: TGTGCCAGGCGGGACTATACAGGGCAGATGTTAGGCTACACCTTC.

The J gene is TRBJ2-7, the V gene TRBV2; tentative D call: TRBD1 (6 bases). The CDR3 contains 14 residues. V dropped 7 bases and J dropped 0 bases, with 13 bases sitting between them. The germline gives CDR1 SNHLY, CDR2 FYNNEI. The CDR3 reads CASNDGDNSYEQYF. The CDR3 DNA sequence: TGTGCCAGCAATGATGGGGACAACTCCTACGAGCAGTACTTC. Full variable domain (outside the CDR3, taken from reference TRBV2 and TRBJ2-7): EPEVTQTPSHQVTQMGQEVILRCVPISNHLYFYWYRQILGQKVEFLVSFYNNEISEKSEIFDDQFSVERPDGSNFTLKIRSTKLEDSAMYFCASNDGDNSYEQYFGPGTRLTVT.

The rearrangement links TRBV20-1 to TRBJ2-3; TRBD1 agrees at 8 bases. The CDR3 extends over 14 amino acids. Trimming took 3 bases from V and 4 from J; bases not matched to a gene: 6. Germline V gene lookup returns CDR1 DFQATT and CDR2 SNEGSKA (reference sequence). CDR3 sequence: CSASQGAGADTQYF. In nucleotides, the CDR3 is TGCAGTGCTAGTCAGGGGGCCGGGGCAGATACGCAGTATTTT.

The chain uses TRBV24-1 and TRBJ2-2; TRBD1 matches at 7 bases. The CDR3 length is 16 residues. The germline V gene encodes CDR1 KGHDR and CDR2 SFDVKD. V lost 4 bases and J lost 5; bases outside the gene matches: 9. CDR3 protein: CATSDPGTARTGELFF. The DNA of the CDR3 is TGTGCCACCAGTGACCCCGGGACAGCTCGAACCGGGGAGCTGTTTTTT.

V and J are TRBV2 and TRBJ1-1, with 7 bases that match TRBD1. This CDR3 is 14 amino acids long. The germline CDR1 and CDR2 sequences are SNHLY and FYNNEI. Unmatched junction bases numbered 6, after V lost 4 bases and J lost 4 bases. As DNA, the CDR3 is TGTGCCAGCAGTGGGCAGGGGGAAAGCACTGAAGCTTTCTTT. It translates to CASSGQGESTEAFF.

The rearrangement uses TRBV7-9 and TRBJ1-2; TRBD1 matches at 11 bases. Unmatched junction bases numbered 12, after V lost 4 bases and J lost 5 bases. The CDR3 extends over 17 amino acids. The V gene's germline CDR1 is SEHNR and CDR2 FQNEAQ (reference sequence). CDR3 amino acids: CASSSSPPGQGGYGYTF. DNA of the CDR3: TGTGCCAGCAGCTCCTCCCCTCCGGGACAGGGGGGATATGGCTACACCTTC. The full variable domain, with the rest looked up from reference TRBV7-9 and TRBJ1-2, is DTGVSQNPRHKITKRGQNVTFRCDPISEHNRLYWYRQTLGQGPEFLTYFQNEAQLEKSRLLSDRFSAERPKGSFSTLEIQRTEQGDSAMYLCASSSSPPGQGGYGYTFGSGTRLTVV.

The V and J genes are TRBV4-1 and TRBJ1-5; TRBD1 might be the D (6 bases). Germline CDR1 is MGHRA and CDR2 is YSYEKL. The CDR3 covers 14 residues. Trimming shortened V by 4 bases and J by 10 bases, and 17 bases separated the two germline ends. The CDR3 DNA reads TGCGCCAGCAGCCCCGGAGTACCAGGGGAACCCCAGCATTTT. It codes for CASSPGVPGEPQHF.

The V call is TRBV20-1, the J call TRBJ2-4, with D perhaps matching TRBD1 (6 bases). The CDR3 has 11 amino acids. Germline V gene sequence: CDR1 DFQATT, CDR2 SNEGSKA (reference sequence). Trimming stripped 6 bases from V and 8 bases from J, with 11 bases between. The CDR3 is CSAAQGDIQYF. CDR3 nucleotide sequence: TGCAGTGCGGCACAGGGTGACATTCAGTACTTC.

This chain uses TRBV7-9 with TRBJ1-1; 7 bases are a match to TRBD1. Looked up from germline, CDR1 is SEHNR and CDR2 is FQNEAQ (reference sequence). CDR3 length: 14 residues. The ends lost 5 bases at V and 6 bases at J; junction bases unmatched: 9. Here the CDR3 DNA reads TGTGCCAGCAGCAGGACGGGACAGACCGCTGAAGCTTTCTTT. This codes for CASSRTGQTAEAFF. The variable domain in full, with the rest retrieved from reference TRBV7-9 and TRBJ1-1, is DTGVSQNPRHKITKRGQNVTFRCDPISEHNRLYWYRQTLGQGPEFLTYFQNEAQLEKSRLLSDRFSAERPKGSFSTLEIQRTEQGDSAMYLCASSRTGQTAEAFFGQGTRLTVV.

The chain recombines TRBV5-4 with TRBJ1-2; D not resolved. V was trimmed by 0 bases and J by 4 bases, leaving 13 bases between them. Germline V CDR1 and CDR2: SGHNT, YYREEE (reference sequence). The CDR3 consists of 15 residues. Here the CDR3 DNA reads TGTGCCAGCAGCTTGGATCGGGGATCGGGCTATGGCTACACCTTC. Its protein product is CASSLDRGSGYGYTF.

CDR3 DNA sequence: TGTGCCTGGAGTGTACGGAGCGGGCGCACCTACGAGCAGTACTTC. As protein: CAWSVRSGRTYEQYF. The chain combines TRBV30 with TRBJ2-7; a weak D match, TRBD2 (6 bases). Per the germline V gene, CDR1 is GTSNPN and CDR2 is SVGIG (reference sequence). Trimming left V 0 bases short and J 2 bases short, with 14 bases between. This CDR3 region has 15 residues.

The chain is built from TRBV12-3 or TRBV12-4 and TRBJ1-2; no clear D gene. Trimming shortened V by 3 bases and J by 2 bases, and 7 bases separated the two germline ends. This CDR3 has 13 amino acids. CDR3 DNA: TGTGCCAGCAGTTTGGCGGTGAACTATGGCTACACCTTC. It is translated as CASSLAVNYGYTF.

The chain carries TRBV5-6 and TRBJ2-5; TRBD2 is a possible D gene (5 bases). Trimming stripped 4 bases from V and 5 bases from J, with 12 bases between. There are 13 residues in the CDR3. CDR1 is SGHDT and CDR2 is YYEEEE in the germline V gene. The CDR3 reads CASSQQWRETQYF. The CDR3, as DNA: TGTGCCAGCAGCCAACAGTGGAGGGAGACCCAGTACTTC. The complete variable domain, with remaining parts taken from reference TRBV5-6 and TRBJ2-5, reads DAGVTQSPTHLIKTRGQQVTLRCSPKSGHDTVSWYQQALGQGPQFIFQYYEEEERQRGNFPDRFSGHQFPNYSSELNVNALLLGDSALYLCASSQQWRETQYFGPGTRLLVL.

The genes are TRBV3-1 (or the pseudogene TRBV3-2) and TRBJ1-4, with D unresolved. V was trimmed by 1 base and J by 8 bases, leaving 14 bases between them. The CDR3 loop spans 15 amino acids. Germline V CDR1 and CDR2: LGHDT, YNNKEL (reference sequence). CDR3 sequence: CASSQGRADSEKLFF. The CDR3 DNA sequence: TGTGCCAGCAGCCAAGGGCGGGCAGATAGCGAAAAACTGTTTTTT.